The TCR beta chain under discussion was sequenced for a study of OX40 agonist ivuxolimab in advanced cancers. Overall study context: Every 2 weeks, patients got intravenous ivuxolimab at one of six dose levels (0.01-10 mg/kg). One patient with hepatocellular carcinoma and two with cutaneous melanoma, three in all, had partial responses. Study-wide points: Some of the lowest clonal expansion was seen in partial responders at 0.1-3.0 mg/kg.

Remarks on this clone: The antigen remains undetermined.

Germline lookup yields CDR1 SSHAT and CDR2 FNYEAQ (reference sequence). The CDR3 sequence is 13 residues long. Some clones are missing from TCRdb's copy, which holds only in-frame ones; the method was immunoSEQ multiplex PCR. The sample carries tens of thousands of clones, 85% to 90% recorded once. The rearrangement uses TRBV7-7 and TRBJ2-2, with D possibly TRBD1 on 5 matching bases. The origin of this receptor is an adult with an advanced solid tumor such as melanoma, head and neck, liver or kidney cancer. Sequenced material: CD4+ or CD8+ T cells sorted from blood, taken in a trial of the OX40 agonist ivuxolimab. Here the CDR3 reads CASRQTHTGELFF. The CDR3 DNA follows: TGTGCTAGCCGACAGACCCACACCGGGGAGCTGTTTTTT.